This passage covers 16 T cell receptor beta chains from one sample sequenced in a study of blood T cell repertoires in COVID-19. Data came from immunoSEQ multiplex PCR; TCRdb stores just in-frame clones and leaves some out. The sample yields 60,000 or so clones, around two thirds seen once. Sequencing was performed on PBMCs or T cells enriched from blood (not recorded which). Receptors originate from a woman in her sixties who had been exposed to COVID-19.

In its sample, this clone was seen once. One junction end disagrees with the germline gene, perhaps due to a read error. This chain links TRBV6-6 with TRBJ2-5; 9 nucleotides align to TRBD1. Germline-derived CDR1 and CDR2 are MNHNY and SVGAGI (reference sequence). This CDR3 region has 15 residues. The CDR3 here is CASTYRDRVSETQYF. DNA of the CDR3: TGTGCCAGCACTTACCGGGACAGGGTTTCAGAGACCCAGTACTTC.

V is TRBV5-1 and J is TRBJ2-2, with D unresolved. V gave up 6 bases and J gave up 2 bases, with 14 bases separating them. Germline lookup yields CDR1 SGHRS and CDR2 YFSETQ. This CDR3 has 15 amino acids. CDR3 nucleotides: TGCGCCAGCACCAGGCTTGGGCTAAACACCGGGGAGCTGTTTTTT. It is translated as CASTRLGLNTGELFF.

The chain recombines TRBV19 with TRBJ2-7, with 10 bases that match TRBD1. The V segment lost 5 bases and the J segment 7 bases; nucleotides outside the gene matches: 11. The CDR3 has 15 residues. Germline lookup yields CDR1 LNHDA and CDR2 SQIVND (reference sequence). In DNA form, the CDR3 reads TGTGCCAGTAGTCCCCGGGACAGGGGTTCCGGGGAGCAGTACTTC. Translating it yields CASSPRDRGSGEQYF. The variable domain in full, completed from reference TRBV19 and TRBJ2-7, reads DGGITQSPKYLFRKEGQNVTLSCEQNLNHDAMYWYRQDPGQGLRLIYYSQIVNDFQKGDIAEGYSVSREKKESFPLTVTSAQKNPTAFYLCASSPRDRGSGEQYFGPGTRLTVT.

This clone is large in the sample. The J gene is TRBJ1-4, the V gene TRBV7-2; 10 bases fit TRBD1. This CDR3 region has 16 residues. The V segment lost 1 base and the J segment 7 bases; nucleotides outside the gene matches: 6. Germline loops: CDR1 SGHTA, CDR2 FQGNSA. CDR3 DNA sequence: TGTGCCAGCAGCTTAGGGCCGACAGGGGGCGGTGAAAAACTGTTTTTT. Translating it yields CASSLGPTGGGEKLFF.

Comment on this clone: At one end the junction does not follow the germline gene, possibly because of a read error. The V and J genes are TRBV19 and TRBJ1-2; D is ambiguous. The CDR3 covers 12 residues. The germline V gene encodes CDR1 LNHDA and CDR2 SQIVND (reference sequence). CDR3 protein: CASSIDRGIRHF. DNA of the CDR3: TGTGCCAGTAGTATAGATCGTGGAATAAGACACTTC. Complete variable domain (other parts from reference TRBV19 and TRBJ1-2): DGGITQSPKYLFRKEGQNVTLSCEQNLNHDAMYWYRQDPGQGLRLIYYSQIVNDFQKGDIAEGYSVSREKKESFPLTVTSAQKNPTAFYLCASSIDRGIRHFGSGTRLTVV.

J is TRBJ1-5 and V is TRBV19; D is undetermined. Germline CDR1 is LNHDA and CDR2 is SQIVND (reference sequence). The length of the CDR3 is 15 residues. Trimming stripped 3 bases from V and 0 bases from J, with 9 bases between. The CDR3 DNA sequence: TGTGCCAGTAGTATTGAGAGCAATAGCAATCAGCCCCAGCATTTT. Its protein product is CASSIESNSNQPQHF.

This sequence joins TRBV27 and TRBJ2-1, with 13 bases that match TRBD2. V dropped 3 bases and J dropped 8; count of bases not matched to a gene: 4. The germline gives CDR1 MNHEY, CDR2 SMNVEV (reference sequence). This CDR3 has 15 amino acids. The CDR3 coding sequence is TGTGCCAGCAGTTTGGGACTAGCGGGATCATATGAGCAGTTCTTC. Translation: CASSLGLAGSYEQFF.

This sequence joins TRBV29-1 and TRBJ2-7; tentative D call: TRBD1 (5 bases). V was trimmed by 7 bases and J by 3 bases, leaving 16 bases between them. CDR3 length equals 13 residues. Germline values: CDR1 SQVTM, CDR2 ANQGSEA. This chain's CDR3 is CSAGRGSSYEQYF. The CDR3 bases are TGCAGCGCTGGAAGGGGTAGTAGCTACGAGCAGTACTTC.

The chain is built from TRBV5-1 and TRBJ2-7; 11 bases agree with TRBD1. Germline lookup yields CDR1 SGHRS and CDR2 YFSETQ. The length of the CDR3 is 15 residues. V dropped 3 bases and J dropped 5; count of bases not matched to a gene: 7. CDR3 nucleotides: TGCGCCAGCAGCTCCGGGGGACAGGGGGGCCACGAGCAGTACTTC. Translation: CASSSGGQGGHEQYF.

The rearrangement uses TRBV5-1 and TRBJ2-2; TRBD2 aligns across 11 bases. In germline, CDR1 is SGHRS, CDR2 YFSETQ. Trimming removed 3 bases from V and 4 bases from J; junction bases left unmatched: 5. There are 16 residues in the CDR3. CDR3 sequence reads: CASSWTSGSPTGELFF. The CDR3 nucleotides read TGCGCCAGCAGCTGGACTAGCGGGTCCCCCACCGGGGAGCTGTTTTTT.

The V and J genes are TRBV6-5 and TRBJ2-3; 10 bases are shared with TRBD2. The CDR3 is 14 residues long. Germline trimming cut 9 bases from V and 4 bases from J; bases unmatched to any gene: 7. CDR1 and CDR2 (germline): MNHEY, SVGAGI. This CDR3 is CASTSGDRADTQYF. CDR3 DNA: TGTGCCAGTACTAGCGGGGATCGCGCAGATACGCAGTATTTT.

This clone was counted once. The V gene is TRBV18, the J gene TRBJ2-7; no definite D call. Trimming removed 6 bases from V and 2 bases from J, with 8 bases in between. Germline values: CDR1 KGHSH, CDR2 LQKENI. The CDR3 totals 12 residues. The CDR3 here is CASSTTTYEQYF. CDR3 in DNA: TGTGCCAGCTCCACTACTACCTACGAGCAGTACTTC.

The genes are TRBV30 and TRBJ1-5; D is uncertain. The CDR3 has 13 amino acids. The V and J ends lost 2 bases and 4 bases respectively, with 9 bases between them. CDR1 is GTSNPN and CDR2 is SVGIG in the germline V gene (reference sequence). The CDR3 region is CAWSSLVNQPQHF. CDR3 DNA sequence: TGTGCCTGGAGTTCCCTCGTAAATCAGCCCCAGCATTTT.

Comments on this clone: The sample carries other DNA sequences with the same CDR3. The chain combines TRBV18 with TRBJ1-5, with D possibly matching TRBD1 (6 bases). This CDR3 contains 13 residues. The V end was cut by 6 bases, the J end by 4 bases, with 10 bases between. Germline V gene lookup returns CDR1 KGHSH and CDR2 LQKENI. CDR3 in DNA: TGTGCCAGCTCGCCCGACAGGAATCAGCCCCAGCATTTT. Translating gives CASSPDRNQPQHF. Looking up the rest from reference TRBV18 and TRBJ1-5 gives the full variable domain: NAGVMQNPRHLVRRRGQEARLRCSPMKGHSHVYWYRQLPEEGLKFMVYLQKENIIDESGMPKERFSAEFPKEGPSILRIQQVVRGDSAAYFCASSPDRNQPQHFGDGTRLSIL.

This chain joins TRBV6-2 or TRBV6-3 and TRBJ2-2; tentatively, D is TRBD1 (6 bases). The CDR3 is 16 residues long. Germline lookup yields CDR1 MNHEY and CDR2 SVGEGT. The germline V and J ends were trimmed by 4 bases and 1 base, with 13 bases remaining between them. The CDR3, as DNA: TGTGCCAGCAGTTCCCCCTCGGGACAGAACACCGGGGAGCTGTTTTTT. Translation: CASSSPSGQNTGELFF.

This clone came up a few times. CDR3 amino acids: CASGGLAGNAAEQYF. Here the CDR3 DNA reads TGTGCCAGCGGGGGACTAGCGGGTAATGCGGCCGAGCAGTACTTC. The chain employs TRBV7-9 and TRBJ2-7, with TRBD2 matching 12 bases. The germline CDR1 and CDR2 sequences are SEHNR and FQNEAQ (reference sequence). Trimming at V came to 8 bases and at J to 6 bases, leaving 11 bases not matched to a gene. CDR3 length equals 15 residues.